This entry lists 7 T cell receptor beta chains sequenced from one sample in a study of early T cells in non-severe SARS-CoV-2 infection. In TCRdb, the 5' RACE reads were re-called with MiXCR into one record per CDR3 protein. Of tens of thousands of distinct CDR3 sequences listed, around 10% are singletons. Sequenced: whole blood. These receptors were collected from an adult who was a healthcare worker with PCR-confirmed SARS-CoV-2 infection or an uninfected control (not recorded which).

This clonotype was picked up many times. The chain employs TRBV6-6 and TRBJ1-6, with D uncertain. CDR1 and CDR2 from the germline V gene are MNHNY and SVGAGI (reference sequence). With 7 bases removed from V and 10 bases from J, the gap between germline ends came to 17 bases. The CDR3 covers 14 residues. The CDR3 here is CASTPSVVASPLHF. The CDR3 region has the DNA TGTGCCAGCACGCCCAGCGTCGTGGCCTCACCCCTCCACTTT.

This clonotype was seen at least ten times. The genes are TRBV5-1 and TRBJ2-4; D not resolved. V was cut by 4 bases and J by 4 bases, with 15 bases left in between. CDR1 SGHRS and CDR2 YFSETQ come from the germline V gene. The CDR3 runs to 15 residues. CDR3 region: CASSPLVGRKNIQYF. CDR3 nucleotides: TGCGCCAGCAGCCCGTTAGTTGGGCGGAAAAACATTCAGTACTTC.

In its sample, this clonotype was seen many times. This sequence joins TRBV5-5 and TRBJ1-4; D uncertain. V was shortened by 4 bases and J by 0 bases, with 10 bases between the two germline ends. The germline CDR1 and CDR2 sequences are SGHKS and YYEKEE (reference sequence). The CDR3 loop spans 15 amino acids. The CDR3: CASSVDPSTNEKLFF. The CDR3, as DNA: TGTGCCAGCAGCGTCGACCCTTCAACTAATGAAAAACTGTTTTTT. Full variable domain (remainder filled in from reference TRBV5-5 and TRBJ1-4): DAGVTQSPTHLIKTRGQQVTLRCSPISGHKSVSWYQQVLGQGPQFIFQYYEKEERGRGNFPDRFSARQFPNYSSELNVNALLLGDSALYLCASSVDPSTNEKLFFGSGTQLSVL.

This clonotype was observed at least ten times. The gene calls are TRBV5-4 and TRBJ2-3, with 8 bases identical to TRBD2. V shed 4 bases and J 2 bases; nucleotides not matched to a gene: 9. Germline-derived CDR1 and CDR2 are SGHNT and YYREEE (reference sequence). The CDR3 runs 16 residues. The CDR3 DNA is TGTGCCAGCAGCACGGGGGGGCGAGGGGCCACAGATACGCAGTATTTT. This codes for CASSTGGRGATDTQYF.

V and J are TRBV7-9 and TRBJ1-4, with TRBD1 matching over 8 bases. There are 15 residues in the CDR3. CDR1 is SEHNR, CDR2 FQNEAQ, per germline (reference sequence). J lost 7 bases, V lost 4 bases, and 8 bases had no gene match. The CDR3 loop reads CASSSTGGSGEKLFF. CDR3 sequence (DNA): TGTGCCAGCAGCTCCACAGGGGGGTCGGGTGAAAAACTGTTTTTT.

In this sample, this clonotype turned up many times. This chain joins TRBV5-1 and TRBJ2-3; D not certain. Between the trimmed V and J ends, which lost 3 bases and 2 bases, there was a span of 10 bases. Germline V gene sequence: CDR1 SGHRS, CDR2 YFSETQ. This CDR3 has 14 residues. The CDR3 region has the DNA TGCGCCAGCAGCTCCAATACAGACACAGATACGCAGTATTTT. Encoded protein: CASSSNTDTDTQYF.

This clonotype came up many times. CDR3 loop: CATEPGGPPDTQYF. The CDR3 region has the DNA TGTGCCACGGAGCCGGGAGGACCCCCAGATACGCAGTATTTT. This chain connects TRBV15 to TRBJ2-3, with 7 bases lining up with TRBD2. Germline V gene sequence: CDR1 LNHNV, CDR2 YYDKDF (reference sequence). V shed 9 bases and J 4 bases; nucleotides not matched to a gene: 10. This CDR3 is built from 14 residues. Using reference TRBV15 and TRBJ2-3 for the parts outside the CDR3, the full variable domain is DAMVIQNPRYQVTQFGKPVTLSCSQTLNHNVMYWYQQKSSQAPKLLFHYYDKDFNNEADTPDNFQSRRPNTSFCFLDIRSPGLGDTAMYLCATEPGGPPDTQYFGPGTRLTVL.